The 29 T cell receptor beta chains presented below share a single source sample, sequenced in a study of graft-versus-host responses after intestinal transplantation. Their antigens remain unidentified. The method was immunoSEQ multiplex PCR; TCRdb's version includes in-frame clones alone and lacks a portion of them. The table has about 120,000 clones, 90% to 95% seen once. Sequenced material: unstimulated CD8+ T cells sorted from spleen or lymph node cells, taken before intestinal transplant. These receptor sequences come from a human donor who received an intestinal transplant.

This clone was picked up a small number of times. This chain links TRBV9 with TRBJ2-7, with D perhaps matching TRBD1 (6 bases). The CDR3 runs to 13 residues. The germline V gene encodes CDR1 SGDLS and CDR2 YYNGEE. Trimming left V 0 bases short and J 6 bases short, with 10 bases between. CDR3 DNA sequence: TGTGCCAGCAGCGTAGATGACAGGTCCGAGCAGTACTTC. Its protein is CASSVDDRSEQYF.

This chain links TRBV7-6 with TRBJ2-7, with TRBD1 matching 7 bases. Germline CDR1 is SGHVS and CDR2 is FNYEAQ. The J segment lost 0 bases and the V segment lost 5 bases, leaving 7 bases of the junction unmatched. CDR3 length: 15 residues. CDR3 residues: CASSQGTATSYEQYF. CDR3 bases: TGTGCCAGCAGCCAGGGGACAGCAACCTCCTACGAGCAGTACTTC.

The chain combines TRBV7-9 with TRBJ1-2; TRBD1 agrees at 8 bases. V trimming: 5 bases; J trimming: 4 bases; junction bases outside the gene matches: 21. CDR1 is SEHNR and CDR2 is FQNEAQ in the germline V gene (reference sequence). This CDR3 has 19 residues. The CDR3 is CASSLLLPAGGGFIYGYTF. The CDR3 region has the DNA TGTGCCAGCAGCCTTTTGCTCCCCGCAGGGGGCGGGTTCATCTATGGCTACACCTTC. Combining the CDR3 with reference TRBV7-9 and TRBJ1-2 gives the whole variable domain DTGVSQNPRHKITKRGQNVTFRCDPISEHNRLYWYRQTLGQGPEFLTYFQNEAQLEKSRLLSDRFSAERPKGSFSTLEIQRTEQGDSAMYLCASSLLLPAGGGFIYGYTFGSGTRLTVV.

This chain connects TRBV28 to TRBJ2-7; 12 bases agree with TRBD1. V shed 5 bases and J 3 bases; nucleotides not matched to a gene: 8. Per the germline V gene, CDR1 is MDHEN and CDR2 is SYDVKM. The CDR3 runs 16 residues. CDR3 residues: CASSHSGTGGVYEQYF. The CDR3 nucleotides read TGTGCCAGCAGTCATTCGGGGACAGGGGGCGTCTACGAGCAGTACTTC.

This chain joins TRBV4-3 and TRBJ2-3; no definite D call. V lost 0 bases, J lost 0 bases, and 1 base lay in between. This CDR3 spans 13 amino acids. Germline lookup yields CDR1 LGHNA and CDR2 YSLEER. CDR3 DNA: TGCGCCAGCAGCCAAGACAGCACAGATACGCAGTATTTT. It is translated as CASSQDSTDTQYF.

The chain has TRBV7-6 and TRBJ2-3; the match to TRBD2 covers 13 bases. This CDR3 spans 16 amino acids. Trimming at V came to 3 bases and at J to 6 bases, leaving 6 bases not matched to a gene. Germline values: CDR1 SGHVS, CDR2 FNYEAQ. CDR3 loop: CASSFWTSGSADTQYF. The CDR3 DNA is TGTGCCAGCAGCTTTTGGACTAGCGGGAGTGCGGATACGCAGTATTTT. The complete variable domain, with remaining parts taken from reference TRBV7-6 and TRBJ2-3, reads GAGVSQSPRYKVTKRGQDVALRCDPISGHVSLYWYRQALGQGPEFLTYFNYEAQQDKSGLPNDRFSAERPEGSISTLTIQRTEQRDSAMYRCASSFWTSGSADTQYFGPGTRLTVL.

In this sample, this clone turned up once. The rearrangement links TRBV11-2 to TRBJ2-1; perhaps TRBD2 as D (6 bases). The CDR3 totals 12 residues. V shed 6 bases and J shed 5 bases, with 8 bases lying between them. Germline values: CDR1 SGHAT, CDR2 FQNNGV. The CDR3 spells CASRSGDNEQFF. CDR3 nucleotide sequence: TGTGCCAGCAGATCGGGGGACAATGAGCAGTTCTTC. The variable domain in full, with the rest retrieved from reference TRBV11-2 and TRBJ2-1, is EAGVAQSPRYKIIEKRQSVAFWCNPISGHATLYWYQQILGQGPKLLIQFQNNGVVDDSQLPKDRFSAERLKGVDSTLKIQPAKLEDSAVYLCASRSGDNEQFFGPGTRLTVL.

This chain connects TRBV6-5 to TRBJ1-4; weak D call: TRBD1 (5 bases). The CDR3 extends over 16 amino acids. Per germline, CDR1 MNHEY and CDR2 SVGAGI. Trimming stripped 0 bases from V and 4 bases from J, with 12 bases between. Here the CDR3 DNA reads TGTGCCAGCAGTTACTCGTGGACAACTCTTAATGAAAAACTGTTTTTT. Amino acid sequence: CASSYSWTTLNEKLFF.

To note about this clone: Other DNA variants within this sample encode the same CDR3. CDR3 region: CASSQERASYEQYF. DNA of the CDR3: TGTGCCAGCAGCCAAGAACGGGCGTCCTACGAGCAGTACTTC. This sequence joins TRBV4-2 and TRBJ2-7; the D is unclear. The CDR3 totals 14 residues. The germline V and J ends were trimmed by 0 bases and 1 base, with 7 bases remaining between them. Per germline, CDR1 LGHNA and CDR2 YNFKEQ.

This rearrangement joins TRBV27 to TRBJ2-7; a possible D gene is TRBD2 (6 bases). Germline V gene lookup returns CDR1 MNHEY and CDR2 SMNVEV (reference sequence). The CDR3 spans 12 residues. V lost 7 bases, J lost 3 bases, and 10 bases lay in between. The CDR3 region is CASMRGNYEQYF. CDR3 DNA sequence: TGTGCCAGCATGCGGGGTAACTACGAGCAGTACTTC.

This chain connects TRBV6-5 to TRBJ2-7, with no clear D. Between the trimmed V and J ends, which lost 7 bases and 0 bases, there was a span of 10 bases. The CDR3 length is 13 residues. CDR1 is MNHEY, CDR2 SVGAGI, per germline. In DNA, the CDR3 is TGTGCCAGCATAAATCTGAGCTCCTACGAGCAGTACTTC. Residues: CASINLSSYEQYF.

The CDR3, as DNA: TGTGCCACCAGCGCAAGAGGGAGCTCTGGGGCCAACGTCCTGACTTTC. Translating gives CATSARGSSGANVLTF. The rearrangement links TRBV15 to TRBJ2-6; the D gene is possibly TRBD2 (5 bases). The V end lost 5 bases, the J end lost 0 bases, and 11 bases lay between the germline ends. The CDR3 has 16 amino acids. Germline V gives CDR1 LNHNV, CDR2 YYDKDF (reference sequence).

This clone was observed a single time. This chain's CDR3 is CATTPGQGEEKLFF. Written as DNA, the CDR3 is TGTGCCACCACTCCGGGACAGGGGGAAGAAAAACTGTTTTTT. The chain couples TRBV15 to TRBJ1-4; 11 bases line up with TRBD1. The CDR3 has 14 residues. CDR1 LNHNV and CDR2 YYDKDF come from the germline V gene (reference sequence). V gave up 7 bases and J gave up 8 bases; unmatched junction bases: 6.

This chain links TRBV29-1 with TRBJ1-2, with no clear D. The V gene's germline CDR1 is SQVTM and CDR2 ANQGSEA. The CDR3 has 10 amino acids. V was cut by 5 bases and J by 7 bases, with 8 bases left in between. CDR3 DNA: TGCAGCGTTCTTGAGTTTGGCTACACCTTC. This encodes CSVLEFGYTF.

The gene calls are TRBV2 and TRBJ1-4; 8 positions match TRBD1. Germline CDR1 reads SNHLY; CDR2 reads FYNNEI. Trimming cost V 6 bases and J 4 bases; bases outside gene matches: 13. The CDR3 runs to 17 residues. The CDR3 loop reads CASRTRDRPQINEKLFF. CDR3 coding DNA: TGTGCCAGCAGGACCCGGGACAGGCCTCAAATTAATGAAAAACTGTTTTTT.

The V call is TRBV28, the J call TRBJ2-3; tentative D call: TRBD1 (5 bases). There are 16 residues in the CDR3. The ends were cut back, 3 bases at V and 2 bases at J, with 15 bases in the middle. Germline V CDR1 and CDR2: MDHEN, SYDVKM. The CDR3 DNA reads as TGTGCCAGCAGTTTGATAGCAGGGCAGGTCACAGATACGCAGTATTTT. Translating gives CASSLIAGQVTDTQYF.

The rearrangement uses TRBV7-2 and TRBJ2-4, with a tentative D call TRBD2 (6 bases). CDR3 size: 16 residues. The germline V and J ends were trimmed by 1 base and 1 base, with 11 bases remaining between them. The germline V gene has CDR1 SGHTA and CDR2 FQGNSA. CDR3 in amino acids: CASSLVEGWAKNIQYF. CDR3 sequence (DNA): TGTGCCAGCAGCTTAGTGGAGGGTTGGGCCAAAAACATTCAGTACTTC. Filled out from reference TRBV7-2 and TRBJ2-4, the complete variable domain reads GAGVSQSPSNKVTEKGKDVELRCDPISGHTALYWYRQSLGQGLEFLIYFQGNSAPDKSGLPSDRFSAERTGGSVSTLTIQRTQQEDSAVYLCASSLVEGWAKNIQYFGAGTRLSVL.

The chain is built from TRBV28 and TRBJ1-5; D possibly corresponds to TRBD1 (6 bases). Germline assignment: CDR1 MDHEN and CDR2 SYDVKM. Deletions cut 5 bases from V and 7 bases from J, with 15 bases between. This CDR3 has 14 amino acids. CDR3 loop: CASSPQGSKQPQHF. The CDR3 DNA reads as TGTGCCAGCAGTCCACAGGGTTCTAAGCAGCCCCAGCATTTT.

This chain links TRBV9 with TRBJ2-1; 9 bases map to TRBD2. V trimming: 1 base; J trimming: 4 bases; junction bases outside the gene matches: 9. The CDR3 has 17 residues. CDR1 is SGDLS, CDR2 YYNGEE, per germline. CDR3 residues: CASSVSRTSDIYNEQFF. The CDR3 region has the DNA TGTGCCAGCAGCGTATCAAGGACTAGCGATATTTACAATGAGCAGTTCTTC.

The DNA of the CDR3 is TGCAGCGTTCAGAACATGAACACTGAAGCTTTCTTT. This translates into CSVQNMNTEAFF. The chain couples TRBV29-1 to TRBJ1-1; D gene unclear. Trimming pared 5 bases from V and 0 bases from J, leaving 7 bases between. CDR1 is SQVTM and CDR2 is ANQGSEA in the germline V gene. This CDR3 spans 12 amino acids.

The chain is built from TRBV9 and TRBJ2-5; a possible D gene is TRBD2 (6 bases). Gene TRBJ2-7 matches the end of the DNA better, so the J call may be wrong. Germline CDR1 reads SGDLS; CDR2 reads YYNGEE. The CDR3 runs 14 residues. CDR3 sequence (DNA): TGTGCCAGCAGCGTAGCGGGCGCCGGGGGCGAGCAGTACTTC. Amino acids: CASSVAGAGGEQYF.

The chain uses TRBV30 and TRBJ2-1, with 10 positions matching TRBD2. Trimming at V came to 4 bases and at J to 2 bases, leaving 8 bases not matched to a gene. Germline CDR1 reads GTSNPN; CDR2 reads SVGIG (reference sequence). The length of the CDR3 is 16 residues. CDR3 protein: CAWMWESGRAYNEQFF. The CDR3 DNA sequence: TGTGCCTGGATGTGGGAGAGCGGGAGGGCCTACAATGAGCAGTTCTTC.

With regard to this clone: The junction shows a germline mismatch at one end, possibly a read error. The rearrangement joins TRBV5-8 to TRBJ1-5; 7 bases fit TRBD1. Germline CDR1 reads SGHTS; CDR2 reads YDEGEE. There are 14 residues in the CDR3. This CDR3 is CVSSWGSGGQPQHF. Written as DNA, the CDR3 is TGTGTCAGCAGCTGGGGATCAGGGGGGCAGCCCCAGCATTTT. Looking up the rest from reference TRBV5-8 and TRBJ1-5 gives the full variable domain: EAGVTQSPTHLIKTRGQQATLRCSPISGHTSVYWYQQALGLGLQFLLWYDEGEERNRGNFPPRFSGRQFPNYSSELNVNALELEDSALYLCVSSWGSGGQPQHFGDGTRLSIL.

The chain combines TRBV27 with TRBJ2-7; a possible D gene is TRBD2 (5 bases). The CDR3 sequence is 13 residues long. With 5 bases removed from V and 3 bases from J, the gap between germline ends came to 11 bases. Germline CDR1 MNHEY, CDR2 SMNVEV (reference sequence). In DNA form, the CDR3 reads TGTGCCAGCAGTAAGAAAGCGGTCTACGAGCAGTACTTC. Residues: CASSKKAVYEQYF.

This clone was seen once. The chain recombines TRBV12-5 with TRBJ2-3; no clear D gene. CDR1 is LGHNT, CDR2 FRNRAP, per germline. The CDR3 contains 14 residues. With 3 bases removed from V and 0 bases from J, the gap between germline ends came to 7 bases. CDR3 in amino acids: CASGLSSSTDTQYF. Written as DNA, the CDR3 is TGTGCTAGTGGTTTAAGCAGCAGCACAGATACGCAGTATTTT.

The rearrangement uses TRBV5-1 and TRBJ2-2, with 7 bases identical to TRBD1. V shed 2 bases and J 1 base; nucleotides not matched to a gene: 5. Per germline, CDR1 SGHRS and CDR2 YFSETQ. The CDR3 runs to 16 residues. DNA of the CDR3: TGCGCCAGCAGCTTCCCCCGGGACAGGAACACCGGGGAGCTGTTTTTT. This gives the protein CASSFPRDRNTGELFF.

This sequence joins TRBV19 and TRBJ2-1, with TRBD2 as a possible D gene (5 bases). The V gene's germline CDR1 is LNHDA and CDR2 SQIVND (reference sequence). Trimming cost V 9 bases and J 2 bases, with 17 bases left between them. The CDR3 has 15 amino acids. The CDR3 nucleotides read TGTGCCAGCAGTCTCGGACTCAAGGCCTACAATGAGCAGTTCTTC. Protein: CASSLGLKAYNEQFF.

CDR3 in DNA: TGCAGCGTTGACTCCAGCGGGAGCGCCGAGCAGTACTTC. Translated, it gives CSVDSSGSAEQYF. The rearrangement links TRBV29-1 to TRBJ2-7; 8 bases line up with TRBD2. The CDR3 contains 13 residues. Losses at the gene ends were 3 bases for V and 6 bases for J; bases not matched to a gene: 7. The germline V gene has CDR1 SQVTM and CDR2 ANQGSEA.

The chain combines TRBV9 with TRBJ1-1; a possible D gene is TRBD1 (6 bases). The CDR3 loop spans 12 amino acids. V lost 4 bases, J lost 5 bases, and 9 bases lay in between. Looked up from germline, CDR1 is SGDLS and CDR2 is YYNGEE. The CDR3 sequence is CASSKQGTEAFF. In DNA, the CDR3 is TGTGCCAGCAGCAAACAGGGAACTGAAGCTTTCTTT.